Here is one TCR beta chain with its context. This CDR3 is 15 amino acids long. The V gene's germline CDR1 is SGHAT and CDR2 FQNNGV. The trim removed 0 bases at V and 2 bases at J, leaving 4 bases unmatched. This record comes from a study of shared clonotypes between healthy human individuals. Study-level background: The donors, a couple of women and a few men, were aged 18 to 49.

Profiled with immunoSEQ multiplex PCR; TCRdb holds only in-frame clones, not every one. This table holds approximately 720,000 clones, around 72% found once. The source is a woman aged 30 to 39 in good health. The specimen sequenced was memory CD4+ T cells sorted from blood. Sample subset: CD45RA-negative fraction. This rearrangement joins TRBV11-2 to TRBJ2-7; 7 bases are a match to TRBD2. CDR3 coding DNA: TGTGCCAGCAGCTTAGAAGCGGGACCAACCTACGAGCAGTACTTC. This encodes CASSLEAGPTYEQYF.